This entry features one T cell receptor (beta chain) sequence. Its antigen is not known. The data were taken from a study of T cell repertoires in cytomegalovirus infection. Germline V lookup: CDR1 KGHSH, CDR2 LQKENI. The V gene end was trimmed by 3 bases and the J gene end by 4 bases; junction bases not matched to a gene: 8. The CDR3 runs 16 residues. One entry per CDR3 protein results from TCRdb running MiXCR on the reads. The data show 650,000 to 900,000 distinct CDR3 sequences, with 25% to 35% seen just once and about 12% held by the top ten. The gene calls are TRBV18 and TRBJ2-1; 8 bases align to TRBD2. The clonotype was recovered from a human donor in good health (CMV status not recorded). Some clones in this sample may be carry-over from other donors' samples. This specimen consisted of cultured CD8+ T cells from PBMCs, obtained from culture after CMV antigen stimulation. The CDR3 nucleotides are TGTGCCAGCTCACCCCTCACGGCTAGCGGGTACAATGAGCAGTTCTTC. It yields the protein CASSPLTASGYNEQFF.